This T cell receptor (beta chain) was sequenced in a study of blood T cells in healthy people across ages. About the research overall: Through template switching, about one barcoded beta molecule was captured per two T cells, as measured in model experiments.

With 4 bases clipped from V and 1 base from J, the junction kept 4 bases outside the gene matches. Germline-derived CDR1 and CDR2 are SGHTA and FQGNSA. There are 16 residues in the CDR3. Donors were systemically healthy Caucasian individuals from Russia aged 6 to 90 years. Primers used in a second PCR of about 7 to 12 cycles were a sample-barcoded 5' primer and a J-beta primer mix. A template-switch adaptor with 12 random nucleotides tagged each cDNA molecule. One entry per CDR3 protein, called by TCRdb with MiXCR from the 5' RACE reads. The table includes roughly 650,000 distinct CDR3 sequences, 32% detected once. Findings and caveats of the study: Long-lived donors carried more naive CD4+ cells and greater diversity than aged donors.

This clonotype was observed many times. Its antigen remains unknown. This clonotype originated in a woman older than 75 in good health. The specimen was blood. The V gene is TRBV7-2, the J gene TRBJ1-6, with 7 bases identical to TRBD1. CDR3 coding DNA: TGTGCCAGCAGCTCCCGACAGGGATCCTATAATTCACCCCTCCACTTT. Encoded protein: CASSSRQGSYNSPLHF.